Detailed here is one T cell receptor (beta chain). TCRdb's table, derived via immunoSEQ multiplex PCR, lists solely in-frame clones and lacks some. The table records 74,000 or so clones, 75% to 90% of them present only once. CDR3 length equals 15 residues. Deletions cut 7 bases from V and 5 bases from J, with 18 bases between. Per the germline V gene, CDR1 is MNHEY and CDR2 is SVGAGI. This sample is drawn from a study of OX40 agonist ivuxolimab in advanced cancers. The sequence was collected from an adult with an advanced solid tumor such as melanoma, head and neck, liver or kidney cancer. Material: CD4+ or CD8+ T cells sorted from blood, obtained in a trial of the OX40 agonist ivuxolimab. The rearrangement uses TRBV6-5 and TRBJ1-5; tentative D call: TRBD1 (5 bases). The DNA for the CDR3 is TGTGCCAGCATTAAGGGACCGACTTACCATCAGCCCCAGCATTTT. Amino acid sequence: CASIKGPTYHQPQHF.